The clone carrying this T cell receptor beta chain was seen more than once but under ten times. The antigen is undetermined. Averaging about 116 mL, one heparinised blood draw was given by each donor. CD45RO/CCR7/CD25/CD127/CD95/CD27 separated CD4+ naive, central memory, regulatory and stem cell-like memory cells by sorting. This sample was taken from a study of beta chain features in type 1 diabetes. Findings and caveats of the study: There was a moderate but significant shortening of TCRB CDR3s in all four CD4+ subsets of Type 1 diabetes patients.

Sequenced material consisted of expressed TCRB transcripts (all of the isolated RNA was reverse transcribed). Method: immunoSEQ multiplex PCR; TCRdb's copy keeps in-frame clones and lacks some. The sample has 640,000 or so clones, roughly 13% seen once; the top ten hold about 0.02%. Germline lookup yields CDR1 SGHRS and CDR2 YFSETQ. Unmatched junction bases numbered 3, after V lost 5 bases and J lost 7 bases. CDR3 length equals 14 residues. The receptor was derived from a man aged 18-30 years with type 1 diabetes. Sequencing was done on a sample of naive CD4+ T cells from blood. The chain has TRBV5-1 and TRBJ1-6; 10 nucleotides match TRBD1. In DNA, the CDR3 is TGCGCCAGCAGGACAGGGGGCGGGAATTCACCCCTCCACTTT. It yields the protein CASRTGGGNSPLHF.